This T cell receptor (beta chain) originates from a study of OX40 agonist ivuxolimab in advanced cancers. Germline CDR1 is MNHEY and CDR2 is SMNVEV (reference sequence). V lost 5 bases, J lost 4 bases, and 6 bases lay in between. This CDR3 has 12 residues. This table comes from immunoSEQ multiplex PCR, and its TCRdb copy is limited to in-frame clones, with some not included. This sample yields about 73,000 clones, of which 88% are seen a single time; 0.7% to 1% belongs to the top ten. The timepoints at which blood was sampled were baseline, cycle 4 day 1, and cycle 7 day 1. The V gene is TRBV27, the J gene TRBJ2-1; perhaps TRBD1 as D (6 bases). The clonotype comes from an adult with an advanced solid tumor such as melanoma, head and neck, liver or kidney cancer. The material was CD4+ or CD8+ T cells sorted from blood, obtained in a trial of the OX40 agonist ivuxolimab. CDR3 in DNA: TGTGCCAGCAGTCAGGGGTACAATGAGCAGTTCTTC. As protein: CASSQGYNEQFF.